This is a list of T cell receptor beta chains from one sample in a study of cytomegalovirus exposure and HLA in healthy donors. Using immunoSEQ multiplex PCR, the repertoire was profiled, and TCRdb retains in-frame clones only, with some absent. The sample lists approximately 150,000 clones, 80% occurring once. Sequenced sample: PBMCs. The receptors shown here come from a woman between 40 and 55 years old in good health and CMV-seronegative. CDR3s include the opening cysteine and the closing phenylalanine or tryptophan. D genes are given only for firm matches. Expanded clones get a size class; other rows say once, few or many, or leave the size out.

D gene,V gene,J gene,clone size,CDR3 DNA,CDR3 protein
TRBD2,TRBV27,TRBJ2-1,NA,TGTGCCAGCAGTGCCCGTTCTAGCGGGAGGGCCTTTACGAATGAGCAGTTCTTC,CASSARSSGRAFTNEQFF
TRBD1,TRBV11-2,TRBJ1-5,NA,TGTGCCAGCAGCCTCGACAGGGACCAACCCCAGCATTTT,CASSLDRDQPQHF
NA,TRBV7-2,TRBJ2-3,NA,TGTGCCAGCAGCCCCCTAGTTGGCACAGATACGCAGTATTTT,CASSPLVGTDTQYF
TRBD2,TRBV6-5,TRBJ2-7,NA,TGTGCCAGCAGAAAAGGGCAGGGAGGGTTCTACGAGCAGTACTTC,CASRKGQGGFYEQYF
NA,TRBV4-3,TRBJ1-4,NA,TGCGCCAGCAGCCAAGTGTTATTTGCAACTAATGAAAAACTGTTTTTT,CASSQVLFATNEKLFF
TRBD1,TRBV14,TRBJ2-2,NA,TGTGCCAGCAGACGGACAGGGGGGAGCGGGGAGCTGTTTTTT,CASRRTGGSGELFF
TRBD1,TRBV30,TRBJ2-5,few,TGTGCCTGGAGTGTAGGGACAGGGTTCCAAGAGACCCAGTACTTC,CAWSVGTGFQETQYF
NA,TRBV4-1,TRBJ1-3,NA,TGCGCCAGCAGCCGATACGAACAGGCGGGAAACACCATATATTTT,CASSRYEQAGNTIYF
TRBD1,TRBV5-1,TRBJ2-1,NA,TGCGCCAGCAGCTATCAGGGGGAAGGGGACAATGAGCAGTTCTTC,CASSYQGEGDNEQFF
TRBD2,TRBV6-6,TRBJ2-3,NA,TGTGCCAGCAGGCTAGCGGGGGGCAACACAGATACGCAGTATTTT,CASRLAGGNTDTQYF
NA,TRBV7-6,TRBJ2-5,NA,TGTGCCAGCAGCCAAGCGAGGGGGATCGGGGAAGAGACCCAGTACTTC,CASSQARGIGEETQYF
TRBD1,TRBV11-2,TRBJ2-5,few,TGTGCCAGCAGCTTGGGGGAACAGGGGGCAGTTAGGGAGACCCAGTACTTC,CASSLGEQGAVRETQYF
TRBD2,TRBV7-9,TRBJ2-2,NA,TGTTCCAGCAGCTTACGACCTTCTCCTAGCGGGAGGTCGGCCGGGGAGCTGTTTTTT,CSSSLRPSPSGRSAGELFF
TRBD1,TRBV7-3,TRBJ1-1,NA,TGTGCCAGCAGCTTAACAGGGGGCAAAACTGAAGCTTTCTTT,CASSLTGGKTEAFF
NA,TRBV5-1,TRBJ1-1,NA,TGCGCCAGCAGCTTGGGGGGGGACTTGAACACTGAAGCTTTCTTT,CASSLGGDLNTEAFF
TRBD2,TRBV4-1,TRBJ2-1,NA,TGCGCCAGCAGCCGGGGGAGGGCGGGGAGCTCCTACAATGAGCAGTTCTTC,CASSRGRAGSSYNEQFF